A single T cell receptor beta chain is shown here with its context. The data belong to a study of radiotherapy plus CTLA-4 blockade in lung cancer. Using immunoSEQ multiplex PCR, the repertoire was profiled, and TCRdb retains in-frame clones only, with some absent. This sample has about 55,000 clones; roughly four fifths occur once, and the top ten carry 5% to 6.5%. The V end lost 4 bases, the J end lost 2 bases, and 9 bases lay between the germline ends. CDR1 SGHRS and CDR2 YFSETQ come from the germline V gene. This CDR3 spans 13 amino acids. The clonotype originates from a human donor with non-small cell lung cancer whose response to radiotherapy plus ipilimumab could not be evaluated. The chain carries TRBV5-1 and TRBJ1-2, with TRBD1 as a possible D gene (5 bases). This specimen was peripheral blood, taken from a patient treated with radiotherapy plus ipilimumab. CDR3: CASSRGGNYGYTF. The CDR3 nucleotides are TGCGCCAGCAGCCGGGGGGGGAACTATGGCTACACCTTC.